This T cell receptor (beta chain) comes out of a study of PD-L1 blockade in urothelial cancer. As for the study in general: In the patient group, about 90% of the roughly 29 were males with bladder-origin urothelial cancer. Study findings and constraints: A below-median TCR clonality in blood before treatment predicted better survival.

This clone is a singleton in its sample. The antigen is not known. The CDR3 consists of 18 residues. J gave up 2 bases and V 4 bases, and 9 bases lay outside the gene matches. Germline lookup yields CDR1 MGHRA and CDR2 YSYEKL. Method: immunoSEQ multiplex PCR; TCRdb's copy keeps in-frame clones and lacks some. The table shows 55,000 to 70,000 clones, with about 86% occurring only once. The origin of this receptor is a man in his fifties with urothelial cancer. The sequencing used PBMCs, collected around atezolizumab (anti-PD-L1) treatment. J is TRBJ2-7 and V is TRBV4-1; TRBD2 agrees at 15 bases. In DNA form, the CDR3 reads TGCGCCAGCAGCCCGGGACTAGCGGGAGGTACGCAAACCTACGAGCAGTACTTC. It is translated as CASSPGLAGGTQTYEQYF.